This TCR beta chain derives from a study of blood T cell repertoires in COVID-19. About the research overall: Sample material is recorded as cDNA or gDNA derived from T cells, B-cell-depleted T cells, or PBMCs.

As originally analysed: Quantification of nucleated cells was approximated via reference gene primer amplification. Some clones are missing from TCRdb's copy, which holds only in-frame ones; the method was immunoSEQ multiplex PCR. For V, J and clone size, that table is used; D and trimming come from the DNA. The sample gives about 270,000 clones, more than 85% of which show up once; approximately 3% is in the top ten. CDR1 and CDR2 from the germline V gene are SEHNR and FQNEAQ (reference sequence). V shed 1 base and J 8 bases; nucleotides not matched to a gene: 3. CDR3 length: 15 amino acids. The clonotype originates from a man in his forties or fifties who had been exposed to COVID-19. The sequenced sample was PBMCs or T cells enriched from blood (not recorded which). The chain is built from TRBV7-9 and TRBJ2-1; 12 positions match TRBD2. The CDR3 loop reads CASSLGTSGIDEQFF. As DNA, the CDR3 is TGTGCCAGCAGCTTAGGGACTAGCGGGATCGATGAGCAGTTCTTC.